This T cell receptor (beta chain) was documented in a study of blood T cells in healthy people across ages. Points from the study as a whole: Researchers judged that diversity estimates from one million T cells fell short of true values. Relative to aged donors, long-lived donors carried more naive CD4+ cells and displayed higher diversity. The percentage of naive T cells correlated strongly with TCR beta diversity.

As to this clonotype: The antigen is undetermined.

A second PCR, run for roughly 7 to 12 cycles, used a sample-barcoded 5' primer plus a J-beta primer mix. Individual samples furnished no less than 2.5 million CDR3-containing paired-end reads apiece. TCRdb redid the calling of the 5' RACE reads with MiXCR, one entry per CDR3 protein. This sample has some 860,000 distinct CDR3 sequences; roughly 50% occur once, and the top ten carry around a quarter. In germline, CDR1 is MDHEN, CDR2 SYDVKM. The CDR3 totals 14 residues. Trimming cost V 8 bases and J 8 bases, with 21 bases left between them. The clonotype was recovered from a man in his forties or fifties in good health. Sequencing input: blood. The V gene is TRBV28, the J gene TRBJ1-2; D is ambiguous. The CDR3 is CASVPGSFFWGYTF. In DNA, the CDR3 is TGTGCCAGCGTCCCTGGGTCCTTTTTTTGGGGCTACACCTTC.